The 28 T cell receptor beta chains given below trace back to one sample, sequenced in a study of blood T cells in healthy people across ages. Together with a sample-barcoded 5' primer, a J-beta primer mix was included in a second PCR lasting about 6 to 12 cycles. A single record per CDR3 protein comes from TCRdb applying MiXCR to the 5' RACE reads. This repertoire shows approximately 600,000 distinct CDR3 sequences, around 54% found once; its top ten account for 30% to 45%. Sequencing was done on a sample of blood. Receptors were obtained from a man in his 60s in good health.

This clonotype was observed a few times. The rearrangement uses TRBV6-1 and TRBJ2-3; 7 bases are shared with TRBD2. The CDR3 runs 14 residues. Germline lookup yields CDR1 MNHNS and CDR2 SASEGT. V lost 4 bases and J lost 1; bases outside the gene matches: 2. CDR3 sequence reads: CASSGAGGTDTQYF. As DNA, the CDR3 is TGTGCCAGCAGTGGGGCGGGGGGCACAGATACGCAGTATTTT.

V is TRBV10-3 and J is TRBJ2-1; TRBD2 aligns across 9 bases. Looked up from germline, CDR1 is ENHRY and CDR2 is SYGVKD. With V trimmed by 4 bases and J by 6 bases, 16 bases remained unmatched. The CDR3 has 18 amino acids. The CDR3 nucleotides are TGTGCCATCAGTGGGAGGCGTTCTGCGGGGGGGCCTTTCAATGAGCAGTTCTTC. Translation gives CAISGRRSAGGPFNEQFF.

V gene TRBV29-1 combines with J gene TRBJ2-5; no definite D call. V was shortened by 7 bases and J by 5 bases, with 17 bases between the two germline ends. This CDR3 spans 13 amino acids. CDR1 and CDR2 from the germline V gene are SQVTM and ANQGSEA. This chain's CDR3 is CSAIKGGLETQYF. The CDR3 DNA reads as TGCAGCGCTATTAAGGGTGGCTTGGAGACCCAGTACTTC.

The rearrangement links TRBV4-1 to TRBJ2-3; D unresolved. This CDR3 contains 14 residues. Per germline, CDR1 MGHRA and CDR2 YSYEKL. V lost 1 base, J lost 1 base, and 6 bases lay in between. Written as DNA, the CDR3 is TGCGCCAGCAGCCAAGCAATGGGCACAGATACGCAGTATTTT. Translating it yields CASSQAMGTDTQYF.

This chain connects TRBV10-1 to TRBJ2-7; 7 bases are shared with TRBD1. This CDR3 is built from 13 residues. J gave up 6 bases and V 4 bases, and 6 bases lay outside the gene matches. The V gene's germline CDR1 is WNHNN and CDR2 SYGVQD (reference sequence). CDR3 protein: CASSVAGGIEQYF. The CDR3 DNA reads TGCGCCAGCAGTGTTGCAGGGGGAATCGAGCAGTACTTC.

With regard to this clonotype: An end of the junction differs from the germline gene, which may be a read error. The chain combines TRBV25-1 with TRBJ2-4; D is unresolved. The CDR3 length is 13 residues. Germline V gene data show CDR1 as MGHDK and CDR2 as SYGVNS. CDR3 in DNA: TGTGCCAGCACTGAAGGTCGGAAAAACATTCAGTACTTC. This gives the protein CASTEGRKNIQYF. The variable domain in full, with the rest retrieved from reference TRBV25-1 and TRBJ2-4, is EADIYQTPRYLVIGTGKKITLECSQTMGHDKMYWYQQDPGMELHLIHYSYGVNSTEKGDLSSESTVSRIRTEHFPLTLESARPSHTSQYLCASTEGRKNIQYFGAGTRLSVL.

V usage is TRBV10-3 and J usage is TRBJ2-1, with D possibly matching TRBD2 (6 bases). V gave up 6 bases and J gave up 1 base, with 10 bases separating them. Germline CDR1 is ENHRY and CDR2 is SYGVKD. The CDR3 extends over 14 amino acids. The CDR3 DNA sequence: TGTGCCATCAGCCCCCGGGAGTCCTACAATGAGCAGTTCTTC. It encodes CAISPRESYNEQFF.

The V call is TRBV27, the J call TRBJ1-2; 8 positions match TRBD1. Germline V gives CDR1 MNHEY, CDR2 SMNVEV (reference sequence). V shed 6 bases, J shed 2 bases, and the junction held 8 bases outside the gene matches. There are 15 residues in the CDR3. CDR3 loop: CASRLRRGQNYGYTF. The CDR3 coding sequence is TGTGCCAGCAGGCTCCGCAGGGGGCAGAACTATGGCTACACCTTC.

This sequence joins TRBV12-3 or TRBV12-4 and TRBJ2-7, with D possibly matching TRBD1 (6 bases). The V end was cut by 4 bases, the J end by 8 bases, with 12 bases between. The CDR3 contains 12 residues. CDR3 region: CASSSLTGQQYF. The CDR3 DNA is TGTGCCAGCAGTTCCTTAACAGGGCAGCAGTACTTC.

The rearrangement links TRBV11-2 to TRBJ2-7, with a possible D match to TRBD2 (5 bases). The tail of the sequence fits TRBJ2-5 better, so the J call may be wrong. The germline V gene encodes CDR1 SGHAT and CDR2 FQNNGV. The CDR3 runs 14 residues. The CDR3 DNA sequence: TGTGCCAGCAGCCGCAGGAGGATGGGAGAGACCCAGTACTTC. It encodes CASSRRRMGETQYF.

The rearrangement links TRBV6-5 to TRBJ1-5, with TRBD1 matching 11 bases. CDR3 length: 15 amino acids. Looked up from germline, CDR1 is MNHEY and CDR2 is SVGAGI. Trimming took 6 bases from V and 1 from J; bases not matched to a gene: 2. The CDR3 DNA sequence: TGTGCCAGCAGGGGGACAGGGGGAAGCAATCAGCCCCAGCATTTT. Translation: CASRGTGGSNQPQHF.

The V gene is TRBV20-1, the J gene TRBJ2-2; 9 bases map to TRBD2. CDR3 length: 16 residues. The germline V gene has CDR1 DFQATT and CDR2 SNEGSKA (reference sequence). J was trimmed by 6 bases and V by 0 bases; bases with no gene match: 8. Here the CDR3 DNA reads TGCAGTGCTAGAGATTGGGCTAGCGGGGCGTCCGGGGAGCTGTTTTTT. Protein sequence: CSARDWASGASGELFF.

This clonotype has more than one count but fewer than ten. The chain uses TRBV5-1 and TRBJ2-1; TRBD1 aligns across 11 bases. Losses at the gene ends were 1 base for V and 9 bases for J; bases not matched to a gene: 3. CDR1 SGHRS and CDR2 YFSETQ come from the germline V gene. The CDR3 is made up of 14 amino acids. This CDR3 is CASSLMGQGGEQFF. The CDR3 DNA follows: TGCGCCAGCAGCTTGATGGGACAGGGGGGTGAGCAGTTCTTC.

This clonotype was seen a few times. The genes are TRBV20-1 and TRBJ2-5, with a possible D match to TRBD2 (5 bases). The CDR3 length is 15 residues. The ends were cut back, 0 bases at V and 5 bases at J, with 16 bases in the middle. Looked up from germline, CDR1 is DFQATT and CDR2 is SNEGSKA (reference sequence). CDR3 DNA sequence: TGCAGTGCTAGAGATGAGGCCCCAAAGCGGGAGACCCAGTACTTC. Translating gives CSARDEAPKRETQYF.

The gene calls are TRBV19 and TRBJ1-2; D remains ambiguous. V gave up 7 bases and J gave up 0 bases, with 15 bases separating them. CDR1 and CDR2 from the germline V gene are LNHDA and SQIVND (reference sequence). The CDR3 is 15 residues long. The CDR3: CASTLPGQANYGYTF. As DNA, the CDR3 is TGTGCCAGTACCCTGCCAGGCCAAGCTAACTATGGCTACACCTTC.

Regarding this clonotype: At one boundary the junction diverges from the germline segment, which might be a read error. V usage is TRBV28 and J usage is TRBJ2-7; TRBD1 or TRBD2 may be the D gene (5 bases each). The end of the DNA aligns better with TRBJ2-4, so the J call may be wrong. CDR3 length: 12 residues. Germline CDR1 reads MDHEN; CDR2 reads SYDVKM. The chain's CDR3 is CASGLGENIQYF. The CDR3 DNA sequence: TGTGCCAGCGGTTTGGGGGAAAACATTCAGTACTTC.

This sequence joins TRBV11-3 and TRBJ2-3; unclear D gene. V shed 5 bases and J shed 1 base, with 13 bases lying between them. The CDR3 consists of 15 residues. CDR1 is SGHNT, CDR2 YENEEA, per germline. The CDR3 region has the DNA TGTGCCAGCAGCCCCGCCGCCCGAGGCACAGATACGCAGTATTTT. Its protein product is CASSPAARGTDTQYF.

This clonotype was seen a handful of times. The chain couples TRBV27 to TRBJ2-1; TRBD2 matches at 9 bases. The trim removed 7 bases at V and 9 bases at J, leaving 7 bases unmatched. CDR1 is MNHEY, CDR2 SMNVEV, per germline (reference sequence). This CDR3 has 13 residues. The CDR3 bases are TGTGCCAGCAACGCCGGCGGGAGGGGTGAGCAGTTCTTC. Translated: CASNAGGRGEQFF.

V and J are TRBV5-1 and TRBJ2-1; 10 nucleotides align to TRBD1. This CDR3 has 15 residues. Trimming removed 0 bases from V and 6 bases from J; junction bases left unmatched: 3. Germline assignment: CDR1 SGHRS and CDR2 YFSETQ. The CDR3 here is CASSLGTGGFNEQFF. The CDR3 DNA follows: TGCGCCAGCAGCTTGGGGACAGGGGGGTTCAATGAGCAGTTCTTC.

The rearrangement links TRBV5-8 to TRBJ1-4; perhaps TRBD1 as D (6 bases). From germline, CDR1 is SGHTS and CDR2 YDEGEE. V was trimmed by 4 bases and J by 5 bases, leaving 9 bases between them. The CDR3 runs 13 residues. CDR3 amino acids: CASSDRSNEKLFF. CDR3 in DNA: TGTGCCAGCAGCGACAGGTCGAATGAAAAACTGTTTTTT.

The CDR3 sequence: CATSRDGGIVERQYF. The CDR3, as DNA: TGTGCCACCAGCAGAGACGGGGGAATCGTCGAGCGGCAGTACTTC. The J gene is TRBJ2-7, the V gene TRBV15; a weak D match, TRBD2 (6 bases). CDR1 and CDR2 (germline): LNHNV, YYDKDF (reference sequence). V gave up 0 bases and J gave up 9 bases, with 18 bases separating them. CDR3 length: 15 amino acids.

This clonotype has only a few counts. The CDR3 protein is CSARLGQGFFYEQYF. The CDR3 region has the DNA TGCAGTGCTAGGCTCGGACAGGGGTTTTTTTACGAGCAGTACTTC. V and J are TRBV20-1 and TRBJ2-7; 9 bases line up with TRBD1. V gave up 3 bases and J gave up 4 bases; unmatched junction bases: 10. The germline gives CDR1 DFQATT, CDR2 SNEGSKA (reference sequence). This CDR3 has 15 residues.

This chain connects TRBV28 to TRBJ1-2, with D maybe TRBD1 (6 bases). Per germline, CDR1 MDHEN and CDR2 SYDVKM. The CDR3 extends over 14 amino acids. V was shortened by 2 bases and J by 8 bases, with 15 bases between the two germline ends. The CDR3 is CASSLRQGLKGYTF. The DNA of the CDR3 is TGTGCCAGCAGTTTACGGCAGGGGTTGAAGGGCTACACCTTC.

As concerns this clonotype: Germline is not matched at one junction end, which may reflect a read error. The chain links TRBV2 to TRBJ2-1; 7 nucleotides agree with TRBD2. CDR1 is SNHLY, CDR2 FYNNEI, per germline. This CDR3 has 17 amino acids. DNA for the CDR3: TGTGACAGCAGTGAACGGGGTGGCGGGGGAACCTACAATGAGCAGTTCTTC. This translates into CDSSERGGGGTYNEQFF.

This chain links TRBV6-4 with TRBJ2-7, with 7 bases lining up with TRBD2. The CDR3 length is 15 residues. Germline CDR1 MRHNA, CDR2 SNTAGT. J was trimmed by 0 bases and V by 10 bases; bases with no gene match: 12. CDR3 sequence: CATLVGGGSSYEQYF. DNA of the CDR3: TGTGCCACCCTAGTAGGCGGGGGTAGCTCCTACGAGCAGTACTTC.

The chain has TRBV4-1 and TRBJ1-4; D uncertain. Germline V gives CDR1 MGHRA, CDR2 YSYEKL. The V gene lost 0 bases and the J gene lost 8 bases, with 10 bases spanning the gap. The CDR3 consists of 14 residues. This chain's CDR3 is CASSQDRGYEKLFF. The CDR3 DNA reads as TGCGCCAGCAGCCAAGATCGTGGGTACGAAAAACTGTTTTTT.

Only one count was recorded for this clonotype. CDR3 protein: CASSLAGRGQAGSPLHF. CDR3 coding DNA: TGTGCCAGCAGCTTAGCAGGGCGGGGACAGGCGGGTTCACCCCTCCACTTT. The gene calls are TRBV7-2 and TRBJ1-6; 8 nucleotides line up with TRBD1. Germline loops: CDR1 SGHTA, CDR2 FQGNSA. V shed 0 bases, J shed 9 bases, and the junction held 10 bases outside the gene matches. The CDR3 has 17 residues.

The chain couples TRBV20-1 to TRBJ1-4; 8 bases fit TRBD1. CDR1 and CDR2 (germline): DFQATT, SNEGSKA (reference sequence). CDR3 length equals 16 residues. Germline trimming cut 6 bases from V and 8 bases from J; bases unmatched to any gene: 17. The CDR3 loop is CSALDLRQGMREKLFF. In DNA form, the CDR3 reads TGCAGTGCCCTAGATCTGAGACAGGGGATGAGGGAAAAACTGTTTTTT.